This T cell receptor (beta chain) was observed in a study of graft-versus-host responses after intestinal transplantation. The CDR3 is 16 amino acids. Trimming removed 0 bases from V and 2 bases from J, with 11 bases in between. Germline lookup yields CDR1 LGHNA and CDR2 YSLEER. Assay: immunoSEQ multiplex PCR; the TCRdb copy retains only in-frame clones and omits some. The sample yields tens of thousands of clones, approximately 96% seen once. This clone was picked up one time. The antigen remains unidentified. Sample: unstimulated CD8+ T cells sorted from spleen or lymph node cells, taken before transplant. This TCR derives from a human donor who was the organ donor for an intestinal transplant. The V call is TRBV4-3, the J call TRBJ1-5; D might be TRBD1 (6 bases). The chain's CDR3 is CASSQDRAGGNQPQHF. The CDR3 region has the DNA TGCGCCAGCAGCCAAGATCGGGCAGGGGGCAATCAGCCCCAGCATTTT.